This TCR beta chain was found in a study of T cell responses to AZD1222 COVID-19 vaccine. Findings of the study overall: The study sampled repertoires only after the peak T cell response.

In the case of this clone: As yet, its antigen is unknown.

Repertoires were generated with immunoSEQ multiplex PCR, while TCRdb's copy carries only in-frame clones and drops some. The sample includes approximately 110,000 clones, about 85% of them seen just once. Losses at the gene ends were 6 bases for V and 4 bases for J; bases not matched to a gene: 17. CDR1 is MDHEN and CDR2 is SYDVKM in the germline V gene. The CDR3 is 17 amino acids. The sequence was collected from an adult in good health. J is TRBJ2-7 and V is TRBV28, with TRBD1 matching 8 bases. The sequencing used peripheral blood, collected on day 0 of AZD1222 vaccination. The CDR3, as DNA: TGTGCCAGCAGCCTGGGACAGGCGCTTAGGGGTTCTTACGAGCAGTACTTC. This translates into CASSLGQALRGSYEQYF.